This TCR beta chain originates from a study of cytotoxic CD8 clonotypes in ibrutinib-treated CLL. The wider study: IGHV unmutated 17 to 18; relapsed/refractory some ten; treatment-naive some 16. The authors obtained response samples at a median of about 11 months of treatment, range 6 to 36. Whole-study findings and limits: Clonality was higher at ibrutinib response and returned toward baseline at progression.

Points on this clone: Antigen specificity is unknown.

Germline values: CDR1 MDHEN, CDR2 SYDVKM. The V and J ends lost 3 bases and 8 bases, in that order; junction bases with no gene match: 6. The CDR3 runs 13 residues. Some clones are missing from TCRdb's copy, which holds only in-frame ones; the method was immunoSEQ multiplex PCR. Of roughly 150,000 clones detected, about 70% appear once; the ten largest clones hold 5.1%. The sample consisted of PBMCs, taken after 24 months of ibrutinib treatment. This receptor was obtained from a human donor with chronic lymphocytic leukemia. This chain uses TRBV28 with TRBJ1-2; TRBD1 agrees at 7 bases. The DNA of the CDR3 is TGTGCCAGCAGTTTTTGGGACAGCGGGGGCTACACCTTC. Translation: CASSFWDSGGYTF.